This T cell receptor (beta chain) was captured by sequencing in a study of OX40 agonist ivuxolimab in advanced cancers. Study overall: Every 2 weeks, patients received ivuxolimab intravenously, dosed at 0.01 to 10 mg/kg. Study-level findings and limits: Expanded clones were, on average, more numerous among CD8+ T cells than CD4+.

Here immunoSEQ multiplex PCR was the method, and the copy in TCRdb shows in-frame clones only, minus some. The sample contains approximately 100,000 clones, less than 95% of which appear only once. Trimming pared 1 base from V and 8 bases from J, leaving 22 bases between. The CDR3 has 17 residues. Per germline, CDR1 MGHRA and CDR2 YSYEKL. Of note for this clone: The antigen remains undetermined.

The TCR comes from an adult with an advanced solid tumor such as melanoma, head and neck, liver or kidney cancer. The chain is built from TRBV4-1 and TRBJ2-3; possibly TRBD1 or TRBD2 for D (5 bases each). This specimen consisted of CD4+ or CD8+ T cells sorted from blood, obtained in a trial of the OX40 agonist ivuxolimab. The CDR3 DNA is TGCGCCAGCAGCCAAGGGGGGAGTGCGGAGGCCCAGGCTACGCAGTATTTT. It is translated as CASSQGGSAEAQATQYF.